The 23 T cell receptor beta chains below were found in one sample sequenced in a study of T cell clonotyping in hematopoietic cell transplantation. The time point denotes: recipient sample about 28 days before transplant, after cytoreduction. Assay used: immunoSEQ multiplex PCR; TCRdb lists only in-frame clones, some missing. The repertoire holds more than 25,000 clones, with more than 60% as singletons. The source material was peripheral blood mononuclear cells, sampled before stem cell transplant. The receptor source for this set is a woman younger than 45 with chronic myeloid leukemia. Some clones in this sample may be carry-over from other donors' samples.

This chain links TRBV14 with TRBJ1-2; 8 positions match TRBD1. The CDR3 is made up of 14 amino acids. CDR1 and CDR2 (germline): SGHDN, FVKESK. With V trimmed by 5 bases and J by 6 bases, 8 bases remained unmatched. CDR3 DNA sequence: TGTGCCAGCAGCTCAGGACAGGGCCGCAATGGCTACACCTTC. Protein sequence: CASSSGQGRNGYTF.

The CDR3 reads CASSLDFPRGGIEEQFF. In DNA, the CDR3 is TGTGCCAGCAGCCTCGATTTTCCGCGGGGGGGCATAGAAGAGCAGTTCTTC. The chain has TRBV5-6 and TRBJ2-1; TRBD2 matches at 9 bases. V was pared by 4 bases and J by 10 bases, with 18 bases of the junction left unmatched. The CDR3 spans 17 residues. In germline, CDR1 is SGHDT, CDR2 YYEEEE.

The chain couples TRBV30 to TRBJ1-2, with D uncertain. The CDR3 covers 12 residues. The germline V gene encodes CDR1 GTSNPN and CDR2 SVGIG (reference sequence). Trimming left V 2 bases short and J 4 bases short, with 8 bases between. The CDR3 DNA is TGTGCCTGGAGTAGGCACGGCTATGGCTACACCTTC. It is translated as CAWSRHGYGYTF.

The genes are TRBV4-1 and TRBJ1-1; no firm D call. This CDR3 contains 13 residues. The ends were cut back, 2 bases at V and 2 bases at J, with 6 bases in the middle. Germline assignment: CDR1 MGHRA and CDR2 YSYEKL. This chain's CDR3 is CASSQNTNTEAFF. The CDR3 coding sequence is TGCGCCAGCAGCCAAAACACTAACACTGAAGCTTTCTTT.

This chain joins TRBV27 and TRBJ1-2; perhaps TRBD1 as D (6 bases). Trimming removed 3 bases at V and 2 bases at J, with 7 bases between. Germline V gene lookup returns CDR1 MNHEY and CDR2 SMNVEV (reference sequence). The CDR3 is 13 residues long. This CDR3 reads CASSFGGNYGYTF. The CDR3 DNA follows: TGTGCCAGCAGTTTCGGGGGCAACTATGGCTACACCTTC.

This chain uses TRBV7-2 with TRBJ1-1; possibly TRBD1 for D (5 bases). This CDR3 comprises 13 residues. Germline CDR1 and CDR2: SGHTA and FQGNSA. V was clipped by 3 bases and J by 3 bases, with 8 bases between them. This chain's CDR3 is CASSLQGHTEAFF. The DNA for the CDR3 is TGTGCCAGCAGCTTGCAGGGACACACTGAAGCTTTCTTT.

The V and J genes are TRBV6-5 and TRBJ2-3; D is possibly TRBD1 (6 bases). This CDR3 comprises 16 residues. Germline lookup yields CDR1 MNHEY and CDR2 SVGAGI. Trimming took off 4 bases at V and 2 bases at J, with 16 bases between the two ends. CDR3 bases: TGTGCCAGCAGTTCCTTCTGGACAGTGGACACAGATACGCAGTATTTT. This codes for CASSSFWTVDTDTQYF.

This clone is deemed medium-sized. V gene TRBV7-9 combines with J gene TRBJ2-1; D tentatively reads TRBD1 or TRBD2 (6 bases each). V was trimmed by 3 bases and J by 8 bases, leaving 17 bases between them. Germline CDR1 reads SEHNR; CDR2 reads FQNEAQ (reference sequence). This CDR3 has 15 residues. In nucleotides, the CDR3 is TGTGCCAGCAGCTTGAGGGGGACTCGCCTGGATGAGCAGTTCTTC. This codes for CASSLRGTRLDEQFF.

This clone was recorded only once. The V call is TRBV30, the J call TRBJ1-2; tentative D call: TRBD1 (6 bases). Germline CDR1 is GTSNPN and CDR2 is SVGIG (reference sequence). The V end lost 4 bases, the J end lost 5 bases, and 17 bases lay between the germline ends. The CDR3 has 14 residues. The CDR3 loop is CAWIWSQGPYGYTF. In nucleotides, the CDR3 is TGTGCCTGGATATGGTCACAGGGCCCGTATGGCTACACCTTC.

This chain links TRBV2 with TRBJ2-3; D possibly uses TRBD1 or TRBD2 (5 bases each). The V end lost 4 bases, the J end lost 6 bases, and 17 bases lay between the germline ends. The CDR3 has 15 residues. In germline, CDR1 is SNHLY, CDR2 FYNNEI. CDR3 sequence reads: CASSGPGLSSDTQYF. Here the CDR3 DNA reads TGTGCCAGCAGTGGGCCGGGGCTGTCGTCGGATACGCAGTATTTT.

V and J are TRBV30 and TRBJ2-3; a weak D match, TRBD2 (5 bases). Germline V CDR1 and CDR2: GTSNPN, SVGIG (reference sequence). V was clipped by 0 bases and J by 9 bases, with 7 bases between them. This CDR3 has 11 amino acids. The CDR3 coding sequence is TGTGCCTGGAGTGTACGGAGGACGCAGTATTTT. Encoded protein: CAWSVRRTQYF.

The chain uses TRBV4-1 and TRBJ1-5; D not resolved. Trimming shortened V by 4 bases and J by 0 bases, and 10 bases separated the two germline ends. The CDR3 consists of 15 residues. Per the germline V gene, CDR1 is MGHRA and CDR2 is YSYEKL. This CDR3 is CASSPWFSSNQPQHF. CDR3 in DNA: TGCGCCAGCAGCCCTTGGTTTTCTAGCAATCAGCCCCAGCATTTT.

The chain employs TRBV5-6 and TRBJ1-4; D unclear. The CDR3 runs to 15 residues. CDR1 is SGHDT, CDR2 YYEEEE, per germline. Trimming took 3 bases from V and 8 from J, leaving 17 bases between them. CDR3 DNA sequence: TGTGCCAGCAGCTCCCGGGCTGTAACTCGGGAAAAACTGTTTTTT. It yields the protein CASSSRAVTREKLFF.

This chain joins TRBV6-1 and TRBJ2-7; D remains ambiguous. The CDR3 has 11 amino acids. The germline gives CDR1 MNHNS, CDR2 SASEGT. The V end lost 5 bases, the J end lost 7 bases, and 9 bases lay between the germline ends. CDR3 amino acids: CASSNTNEQYV. The DNA of the CDR3 is TGTGCCAGCAGTAACACGAATGAGCAGTACGTC.

The J gene is TRBJ2-5, the V gene TRBV25-1; D not certain. Trimming removed 3 bases at V and 6 bases at J, with 14 bases between. This CDR3 spans 14 amino acids. Germline lookup yields CDR1 MGHDK and CDR2 SYGVNS. CDR3 sequence (DNA): TGTGCCAGCAGTGAGGATGGAGTCCCCAAGACCCAGTACTTC. The encoded protein is CASSEDGVPKTQYF.

The CDR3 nucleotides read TGTGCCAGCAGTTACCGAGGGGAGGGGTATGGCTACACCTTC. Amino acid sequence: CASSYRGEGYGYTF. The chain combines TRBV6-5 with TRBJ1-2; D may be TRBD1 (5 bases). Germline CDR1 MNHEY, CDR2 SVGAGI. V was cut by 2 bases and J by 5 bases, with 12 bases left in between. The CDR3 spans 14 residues.

V gene TRBV7-9 combines with J gene TRBJ1-4; D gene unclear. V was shortened by 3 bases and J by 5 bases, with 7 bases between the two germline ends. The CDR3 contains 13 residues. From germline, CDR1 is SEHNR and CDR2 FQNEAQ (reference sequence). CDR3 DNA sequence: TGTGCCAGCAGCTTCAGGAGGAATGAAAAACTGTTTTTT. Translation: CASSFRRNEKLFF.

The chain joins TRBV2 to TRBJ1-5; D unclear. CDR3 length equals 12 residues. CDR1 SNHLY and CDR2 FYNNEI come from the germline V gene. The V end was cut by 8 bases, the J end by 2 bases, with 7 bases between. The CDR3 spells CASAGGNQPQHF. Here the CDR3 DNA reads TGTGCCAGCGCCGGGGGCAATCAGCCCCAGCATTTT.

The genes are TRBV10-3 and TRBJ2-3; 7 bases agree with TRBD2. Germline CDR1 and CDR2: ENHRY and SYGVKD. Unmatched junction bases numbered 1, after V lost 5 bases and J lost 2 bases. CDR3 length equals 13 residues. The CDR3 reads CAISREATDTQYF. The DNA of the CDR3 is TGTGCCATCAGTCGGGAGGCCACAGATACGCAGTATTTT.

The V call is TRBV9, the J call TRBJ1-5, with 7 nucleotides matching TRBD1. The CDR3 contains 13 residues. Germline assignment: CDR1 SGDLS and CDR2 YYNGEE. Trimming at V came to 4 bases and at J to 4 bases, leaving 2 bases not matched to a gene. The CDR3 DNA sequence: TGTGCCAGCAGCAGGGACAGTAATCAGCCCCAGCATTTT. This encodes CASSRDSNQPQHF. Complete variable domain (other parts from reference TRBV9 and TRBJ1-5): DSGVTQTPKHLITATGQRVTLRCSPRSGDLSVYWYQQSLDQGLQFLIQYYNGEERAKGNILERFSAQQFPDLHSELNLSSLELGDSALYFCASSRDSNQPQHFGDGTRLSIL.

The V and J genes are TRBV10-3 and TRBJ2-7; TRBD1 aligns across 11 bases. The CDR3 is 15 amino acids. Germline V CDR1 and CDR2: ENHRY, SYGVKD. J was trimmed by 10 bases and V by 4 bases; bases with no gene match: 12. The CDR3 is CAISVGTGGLGFQYF. CDR3 in DNA: TGTGCCATCAGTGTGGGGACAGGGGGACTCGGTTTCCAGTACTTC.

The V gene is TRBV2, the J gene TRBJ2-2; D may be TRBD2 (6 bases). V was pared by 10 bases and J by 5 bases, with 17 bases between. CDR1 SNHLY and CDR2 FYNNEI come from the germline V gene. The CDR3 extends over 14 amino acids. This chain's CDR3 is CATRGGTQTGELFF. DNA for the CDR3: TGTGCCACACGAGGAGGGACCCAGACCGGGGAGCTGTTTTTT.

The chain couples TRBV6-5 to TRBJ1-5; TRBD1 is a possible D gene (5 bases). The germline gives CDR1 MNHEY, CDR2 SVGAGI. The V end lost 5 bases, the J end lost 7 bases, and 15 bases lay between the germline ends. This CDR3 comprises 14 residues. CDR3 in amino acids: CASSARRGGQPQHF. The CDR3 coding sequence is TGTGCCAGCAGTGCCCGGAGGGGAGGACAGCCCCAGCATTTT.